One sample yielded the 21 T cell receptor beta chains listed below, sequenced in a study of response to subunit inactivated influenza vaccine. TCRdb itself ran the RT-PCR reads through MiXCR, one entry per CDR3 protein. The sample includes roughly 620,000 distinct CDR3 sequences, 10% to 12% of them seen just once. This sample also appeared in a second study, on T cells expressing NK-cell markers. That work adds: Synthesis of TCR beta cDNA relied on 5'RACE template switching carrying UMIs.

This material consisted of PBMCs from blood, taken on the day of vaccination. These receptor sequences come from a man in his forties or fifties who received an inactivated influenza vaccine.

This clonotype was seen a few times. V usage is TRBV12-3 or TRBV12-4 and J usage is TRBJ2-3; TRBD2 matches 9 bases. The CDR3 has 16 residues. V trimming: 3 bases; J trimming: 4 bases; junction bases outside the gene matches: 8. In nucleotides, the CDR3 is TGTGCCAGCAGTTTGACGGCGGGGGGGCCCCCAGATACGCAGTATTTT. Translated, it gives CASSLTAGGPPDTQYF.

This clonotype was observed a few times. The chain joins TRBV9 to TRBJ2-2; D is unclear. In germline, CDR1 is SGDLS, CDR2 YYNGEE. V lost 3 bases and J lost 5, with 11 bases in between. This CDR3 has 14 amino acids. CDR3 sequence: CASSEAPATGELFF. The DNA for the CDR3 is TGTGCCAGCAGCGAGGCCCCGGCAACCGGGGAGCTGTTTTTT.

In this sample, this clonotype turned up a few times. The gene calls are TRBV10-3 and TRBJ1-6, with a tentative D call TRBD1 (5 bases). The V and J ends lost 10 bases and 10 bases respectively, with 20 bases between them. CDR3 size: 14 residues. Germline values: CDR1 ENHRY, CDR2 SYGVKD. Here the CDR3 reads CATFLGDPGSPLHF. The DNA of the CDR3 is TGTGCCACTTTTTTAGGGGACCCCGGCTCACCCCTCCACTTT.

This clonotype was seen many times. The chain uses TRBV27 and TRBJ1-5, with D perhaps TRBD1 (5 bases). Trimming removed 1 base at V and 5 bases at J, with 12 bases between. Looked up from germline, CDR1 is MNHEY and CDR2 is SMNVEV (reference sequence). The CDR3 spans 15 residues. CDR3 amino acids: CASSLWGTGDQPQHF. In nucleotides, the CDR3 is TGTGCCAGCAGTTTATGGGGCACTGGGGATCAGCCCCAGCATTTT.

In this sample, this clonotype turned up a few times. The chain combines TRBV12-3 or TRBV12-4 with TRBJ2-2; 10 bases match TRBD2. Unmatched junction bases numbered 5, after V lost 6 bases and J lost 1 base. This CDR3 spans 16 amino acids. The CDR3 sequence is CASSARLAGNTGELFF. The CDR3 bases are TGTGCCAGCAGCGCTAGACTAGCGGGGAACACCGGGGAGCTGTTTTTT.

The gene calls are TRBV28 and TRBJ2-7; 10 bases map to TRBD2. The germline V gene has CDR1 MDHEN and CDR2 SYDVKM. V lost 6 bases and J lost 12; bases outside the gene matches: 17. The CDR3 has 15 amino acids. CDR3 loop: CASSPPGLAVVGPYF. The CDR3 coding sequence is TGTGCCAGCAGCCCCCCCGGACTAGCGGTCGTGGGCCCGTACTTC.

This clonotype was seen a handful of times. The rearrangement uses TRBV7-2 and TRBJ2-7; maybe TRBD1 (7 bases). The CDR3 sequence is 15 residues long. Germline assignment: CDR1 SGHTA and CDR2 FQGNSA. Trimming pared 3 bases from V and 0 bases from J, leaving 12 bases between. CDR3 nucleotides: TGTGCCAGCAGCTTGGAGGGGGCGGGCTCCTACGAGCAGTACTTC. It translates to CASSLEGAGSYEQYF.

V gene TRBV12-3 or TRBV12-4 combines with J gene TRBJ1-2, with 7 bases aligning to TRBD1. The CDR3 contains 14 residues. Losses at the gene ends were 7 bases for V and 4 bases for J; bases not matched to a gene: 9. The CDR3 DNA follows: TGTGCCAGCACCCCTTACAGGGGTGGCTATGGCTACACCTTC. It codes for CASTPYRGGYGYTF.

For the CDR3, the DNA is TGTGCCATCAGCGACCCGGACACGGAGTTTATTGATACGCAGTATTTT. This codes for CAISDPDTEFIDTQYF. The chain combines TRBV10-3 with TRBJ2-3; maybe TRBD1 (5 bases). There are 16 residues in the CDR3. The V gene lost 6 bases and the J gene lost 6 bases, with 22 bases spanning the gap. Germline CDR1 is ENHRY and CDR2 is SYGVKD.

This clonotype was found a few times. This chain connects TRBV20-1 to TRBJ2-5, with D unclear. Germline-derived CDR1 and CDR2 are DFQATT and SNEGSKA (reference sequence). The CDR3 has 16 amino acids. Between the trimmed V and J ends, which lost 0 bases and 5 bases, there was a span of 19 bases. CDR3: CSARDGDFGVLETQYF. CDR3 coding DNA: TGCAGTGCTAGAGATGGGGATTTTGGGGTCTTGGAGACCCAGTACTTC.

The rearrangement links TRBV2 to TRBJ1-1; D gene uncertain. V was clipped by 4 bases and J by 1 base, with 10 bases between them. In germline, CDR1 is SNHLY, CDR2 FYNNEI. The CDR3 is made up of 14 amino acids. The CDR3 region is CASSGSLENTEAFF. The CDR3 bases are TGTGCCAGCAGTGGGTCCCTAGAGAACACTGAAGCTTTCTTT.

This clonotype turned up a few times. This sequence joins TRBV15 and TRBJ1-5; the match to TRBD1 covers 7 bases. This CDR3 is 15 amino acids long. V was clipped by 0 bases and J by 7 bases; unmatched bases: 6. The germline V gene has CDR1 LNHNV and CDR2 YYDKDF (reference sequence). The CDR3 nucleotides are TGTGCCACCAGCAGAGATCGACAGGGAAACCAGCCCCAGCATTTT. It translates to CATSRDRQGNQPQHF.

In its sample, this clonotype was seen a few times. The rearrangement uses TRBV30 and TRBJ1-1; no firm D call. V lost 2 bases and J 7 bases, leaving 11 bases between the germline ends. The CDR3 contains 12 residues. Looked up from germline, CDR1 is GTSNPN and CDR2 is SVGIG (reference sequence). The CDR3 is CAWSPRAGEAFF. CDR3 sequence (DNA): TGTGCCTGGAGTCCTCGGGCGGGTGAAGCTTTCTTT.

The chain employs TRBV11-2 and TRBJ1-2; TRBD1 is a possible D gene (6 bases). CDR1 is SGHAT, CDR2 FQNNGV, per germline. This CDR3 has 14 amino acids. The germline V and J ends were trimmed by 5 bases and 4 bases, with 14 bases remaining between them. CDR3 DNA: TGTGCCAGCAGCCGAGGGGGGGCTGTCTATGGCTACACCTTC. Residues: CASSRGGAVYGYTF. Complete variable domain (other parts from reference TRBV11-2 and TRBJ1-2): EAGVAQSPRYKIIEKRQSVAFWCNPISGHATLYWYQQILGQGPKLLIQFQNNGVVDDSQLPKDRFSAERLKGVDSTLKIQPAKLEDSAVYLCASSRGGAVYGYTFGSGTRLTVV.

For this clonotype: Possible read error: a much larger clone is one base away. The V and J genes are TRBV7-9 and TRBJ2-7; TRBD2 agrees at 7 bases. V was pared by 3 bases and J by 2 bases, with 1 base of the junction left unmatched. CDR3 size: 13 residues. The germline V gene encodes CDR1 SEHNR and CDR2 FQNEAQ (reference sequence). For the CDR3, the DNA is TGTGCCAGCAGCTTGACTAGCCCCTACGAGCAGTACTTC. It translates to CASSLTSPYEQYF.

The count of this clonotype is one. At one boundary the junction diverges from the germline segment, which might be a read error. The genes are TRBV7-3 and TRBJ2-2; a possible D gene is TRBD2 (6 bases). This CDR3 has 14 amino acids. CDR1 and CDR2 from the germline V gene are SGHTA and FQGTGA. The CDR3 region is CASSFNSDTGEVFF. CDR3 sequence (DNA): TGTGCCAGCAGCTTTAACAGTGACACCGGGGAGGTGTTTTTT. Drawing the rest from reference TRBV7-3 and TRBJ2-2, the complete variable domain is GAGVSQTPSNKVTEKGKYVELRCDPISGHTALYWYRQSLGQGPEFLIYFQGTGAADDSGLPNDRFFAVRPEGSVSTLKIQRTERGDSAVYLCASSFNSDTGEVFFGEGSRLTVL.

This clonotype has only one observation. This chain joins TRBV4-3 and TRBJ1-6; D perhaps matches TRBD1 (6 bases). The CDR3 consists of 15 residues. Germline V lookup: CDR1 LGHNA, CDR2 YSLEER. V lost 0 bases and J lost 10, with 13 bases in between. CDR3 region: CASSQEIRGQSPLHF. Written as DNA, the CDR3 is TGCGCCAGCAGCCAAGAGATCCGGGGACAATCACCCCTCCACTTT.

The chain links TRBV11-2 to TRBJ2-5, with 7 bases aligning to TRBD2. Trimming at V came to 7 bases and at J to 2 bases, leaving 10 bases not matched to a gene. In germline, CDR1 is SGHAT, CDR2 FQNNGV. The CDR3 covers 15 residues. As DNA, the CDR3 is TGTGCCAGCACCCAGTGGGCGGGAGAGCAAGAGACCCAGTACTTC. As protein: CASTQWAGEQETQYF.

This clonotype has just a few counts. The chain employs TRBV29-1 and TRBJ2-1; TRBD2 is a possible D gene (6 bases). V was cut by 4 bases and J by 2 bases, with 18 bases left in between. The CDR3 runs 16 residues. Germline CDR1 is SQVTM and CDR2 is ANQGSEA. CDR3 nucleotide sequence: TGCAGCGTTGGGGGGGAGGTGGAGAGGGCCTACAATGAGCAGTTCTTC. Its protein is CSVGGEVERAYNEQFF.

The chain carries TRBV12-3 or TRBV12-4 and TRBJ2-1; 7 positions agree with TRBD2. With V trimmed by 0 bases and J by 5 bases, 10 bases remained unmatched. The CDR3 contains 17 residues. The CDR3 spells CASSLALGKREDNEQFF. The CDR3 DNA is TGTGCCAGCAGTTTAGCCCTCGGGAAGCGGGAAGACAATGAGCAGTTCTTC.

This clonotype occurred many times. The rearrangement links TRBV6-2 or TRBV6-3 to TRBJ1-5, with no clear D. V dropped 2 bases and J dropped 3 bases, with 5 bases sitting between them. CDR1 is MNHEY and CDR2 is SVGEGT in the germline V gene. CDR3 size: 13 residues. The CDR3 loop is CASSYTDNQPQHF. CDR3 coding DNA: TGTGCCAGCAGTTACACGGACAATCAGCCCCAGCATTTT.